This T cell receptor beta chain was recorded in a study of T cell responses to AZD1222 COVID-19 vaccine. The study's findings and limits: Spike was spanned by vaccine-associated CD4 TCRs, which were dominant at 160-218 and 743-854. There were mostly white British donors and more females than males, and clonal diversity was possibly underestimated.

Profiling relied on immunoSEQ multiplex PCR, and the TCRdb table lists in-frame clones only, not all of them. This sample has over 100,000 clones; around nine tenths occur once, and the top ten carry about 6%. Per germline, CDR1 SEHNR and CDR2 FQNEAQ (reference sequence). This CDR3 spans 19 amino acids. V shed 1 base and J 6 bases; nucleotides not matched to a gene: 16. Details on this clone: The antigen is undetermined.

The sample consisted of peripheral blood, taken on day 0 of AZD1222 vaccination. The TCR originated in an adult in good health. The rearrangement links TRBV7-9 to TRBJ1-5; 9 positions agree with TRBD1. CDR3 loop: CASSLGTGVGQGMFQPQHF. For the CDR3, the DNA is TGTGCCAGCAGCTTAGGAACTGGAGTGGGACAGGGAATGTTTCAGCCCCAGCATTTT.